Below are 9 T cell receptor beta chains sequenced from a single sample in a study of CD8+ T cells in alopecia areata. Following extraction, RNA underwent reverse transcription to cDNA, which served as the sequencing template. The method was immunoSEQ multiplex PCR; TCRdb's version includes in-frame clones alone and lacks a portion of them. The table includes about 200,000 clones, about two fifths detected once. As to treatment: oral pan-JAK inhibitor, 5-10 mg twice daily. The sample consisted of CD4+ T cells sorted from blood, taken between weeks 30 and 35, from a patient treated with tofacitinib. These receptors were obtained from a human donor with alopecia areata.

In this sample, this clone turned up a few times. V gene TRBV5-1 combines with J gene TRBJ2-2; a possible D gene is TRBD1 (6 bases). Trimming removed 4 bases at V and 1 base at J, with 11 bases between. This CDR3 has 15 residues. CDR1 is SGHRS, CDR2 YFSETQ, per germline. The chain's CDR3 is CASSIRGLNTGELFF. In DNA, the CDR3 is TGCGCCAGCAGCATCAGGGGCTTGAACACCGGGGAGCTGTTTTTT.

CDR3 protein: CASSRTESYEQYF. CDR3 in DNA: TGTGCCAGCAGCAGGACTGAGTCCTACGAGCAGTACTTC. The chain is built from TRBV6-5 and TRBJ2-7, with D perhaps TRBD2 (5 bases). V was clipped by 6 bases and J by 1 base, with 10 bases between them. In germline, CDR1 is MNHEY, CDR2 SVGAGI. This CDR3 contains 13 residues.

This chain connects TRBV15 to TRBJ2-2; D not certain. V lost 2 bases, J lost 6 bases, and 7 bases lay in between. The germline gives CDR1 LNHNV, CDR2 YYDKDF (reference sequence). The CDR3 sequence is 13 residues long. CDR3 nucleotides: TGTGCCACCAGCAGACCGGACCCCGGGGAGCTGTTTTTT. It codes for CATSRPDPGELFF.

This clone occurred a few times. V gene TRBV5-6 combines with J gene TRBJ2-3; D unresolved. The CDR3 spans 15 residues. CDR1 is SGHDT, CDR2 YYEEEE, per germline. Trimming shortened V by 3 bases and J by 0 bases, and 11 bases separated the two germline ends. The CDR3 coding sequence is TGTGCCAGCAGCTCGGTACGGTTAAGCACAGATACGCAGTATTTT. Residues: CASSSVRLSTDTQYF. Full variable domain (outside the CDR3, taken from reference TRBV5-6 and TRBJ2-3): DAGVTQSPTHLIKTRGQQVTLRCSPKSGHDTVSWYQQALGQGPQFIFQYYEEEERQRGNFPDRFSGHQFPNYSSELNVNALLLGDSALYLCASSSVRLSTDTQYFGPGTRLTVL.

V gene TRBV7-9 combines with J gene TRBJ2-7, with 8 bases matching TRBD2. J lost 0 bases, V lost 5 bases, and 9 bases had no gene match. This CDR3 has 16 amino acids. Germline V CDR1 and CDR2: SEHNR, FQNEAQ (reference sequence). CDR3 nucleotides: TGTGCCAGCAGCCTTGGGGCGGGGGGCCTCTCCTACGAGCAGTACTTC. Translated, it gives CASSLGAGGLSYEQYF.

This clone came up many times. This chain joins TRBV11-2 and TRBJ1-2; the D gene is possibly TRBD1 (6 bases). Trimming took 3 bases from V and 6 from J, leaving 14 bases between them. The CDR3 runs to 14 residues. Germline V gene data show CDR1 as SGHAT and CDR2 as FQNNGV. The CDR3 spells CASSFDQGRNGYTF. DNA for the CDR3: TGTGCCAGCAGCTTTGATCAGGGGAGGAATGGCTACACCTTC.

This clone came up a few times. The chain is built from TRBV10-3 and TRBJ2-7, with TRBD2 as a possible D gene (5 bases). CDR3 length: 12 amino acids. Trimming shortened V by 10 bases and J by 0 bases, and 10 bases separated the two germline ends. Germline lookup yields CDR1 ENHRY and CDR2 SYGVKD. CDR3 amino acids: CATQGLSYEQYF. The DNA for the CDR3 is TGTGCCACCCAAGGACTCTCCTACGAGCAGTACTTC.

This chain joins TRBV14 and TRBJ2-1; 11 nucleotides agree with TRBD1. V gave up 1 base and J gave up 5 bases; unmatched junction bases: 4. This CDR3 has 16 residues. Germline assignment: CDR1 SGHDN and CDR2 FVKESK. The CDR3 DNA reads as TGTGCCAGCAGCCAAGGCCCGGGACAGGGGGACAATGAGCAGTTCTTC. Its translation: CASSQGPGQGDNEQFF.

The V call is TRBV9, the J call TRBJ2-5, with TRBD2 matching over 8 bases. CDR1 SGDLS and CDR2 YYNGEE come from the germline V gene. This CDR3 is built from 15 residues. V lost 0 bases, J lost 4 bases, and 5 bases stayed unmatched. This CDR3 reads CASSVESGRGETQYF. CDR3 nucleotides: TGTGCCAGCAGCGTAGAGAGCGGGAGAGGAGAGACCCAGTACTTC.